This paragraph reports one TCR beta chain. Trimming cost V 7 bases and J 3 bases, with 11 bases left between them. The CDR3 contains 13 residues. Germline V lookup: CDR1 SGHKS, CDR2 YYEKEE (reference sequence). These data are taken from a study of blood T cell repertoires in COVID-19. The protocol was immunoSEQ multiplex PCR, while the TCRdb copy is restricted to in-frame clones and leaves out a portion. Of about 210,000 clones listed, 82% are singletons. This TCR came from a woman in her 70s with COVID-19, enrolled during active disease. The sample was peripheral blood. The chain is built from TRBV5-5 and TRBJ1-3, with D perhaps TRBD1 (5 bases). CDR3 residues: CASSTVNGNTIYF. The CDR3 DNA follows: TGTGCCAGCTCGACAGTGAATGGAAACACCATATATTTT. Supplemented by reference TRBV5-5 and TRBJ1-3, the full variable domain reads DAGVTQSPTHLIKTRGQQVTLRCSPISGHKSVSWYQQVLGQGPQFIFQYYEKEERGRGNFPDRFSARQFPNYSSELNVNALLLGDSALYLCASSTVNGNTIYFGEGSWLTVV.